What follows describes a single T cell receptor beta chain. The germline V and J ends were trimmed by 3 bases and 2 bases, with 8 bases remaining between them. This CDR3 contains 13 residues. CDR1 is LNHDA and CDR2 is SQIVND in the germline V gene (reference sequence). Libraries were prepared by immunoSEQ multiplex PCR; TCRdb keeps only in-frame clonotypes and omits some of them. This table has 200,000 to 250,000 clones, about nine tenths appearing once. The data derive from a study of cytomegalovirus exposure and HLA in healthy donors. About the research overall: The same platform used for the approximately 670 first-cohort repertoires was also used for the 100 to 150 validation repertoires, as a later analysis reported.

The donors were members of the validation cohort comprising approximately 110 subjects, separate from the roughly 650-subject first cohort. This clonotype originated in a woman aged 18-30 years in good health and CMV-seropositive. The rearrangement links TRBV19 to TRBJ2-7; possible D gene TRBD2, 5 bases. The sequenced sample was PBMCs. The CDR3 here is CASSMSGAYEQYF. The DNA for the CDR3 is TGTGCCAGTAGTATGTCCGGGGCCTACGAGCAGTACTTC.